Shown below are 15 T cell receptor beta chains from a single sample sequenced in a study of radiotherapy plus CTLA-4 blockade in lung cancer. Sequenced by immunoSEQ multiplex PCR; TCRdb stores in-frame clones only, minus some. The sample shows tens of thousands of clones, around three quarters of them seen only once. Sequenced here: peripheral blood, sampled from a patient treated with radiotherapy plus ipilimumab. Source of these receptors: a human donor with non-small cell lung cancer that progressed on radiotherapy plus ipilimumab.

The gene calls are TRBV7-2 and TRBJ1-1, with 9 bases fitting TRBD1. Unmatched junction bases numbered 5, after V lost 1 base and J lost 5 bases. Germline values: CDR1 SGHTA, CDR2 FQGNSA. CDR3 length: 15 residues. The DNA for the CDR3 is TGTGCCAGCAGCTTAGTCGGGGACAGGGTGACTGAAGCTTTCTTT. Its protein product is CASSLVGDRVTEAFF.

This clone was found a few times. CDR3 bases: TGTGCCAGCAGCCTACAGGGAGGTGAGCAGTTCTTC. Protein: CASSLQGGEQFF. This rearrangement joins TRBV28 to TRBJ2-1, with D tentatively TRBD1 or TRBD2 (6 bases each). In germline, CDR1 is MDHEN, CDR2 SYDVKM. The CDR3 is 12 residues long. V was shortened by 6 bases and J by 9 bases, with 12 bases between the two germline ends.

This clone was found a few times. The genes are TRBV6-6 and TRBJ1-5, with D perhaps TRBD1 (5 bases). The CDR3 length is 15 residues. Per germline, CDR1 MNHNY and CDR2 SVGAGI (reference sequence). Trimming pared 6 bases from V and 2 bases from J, leaving 14 bases between. CDR3: CASRPTGGGNQPQHF. CDR3 nucleotide sequence: TGTGCCAGCAGACCTACAGGAGGAGGCAATCAGCCCCAGCATTTT.

This clone has just a few counts. V usage is TRBV21-1 and J usage is TRBJ1-1. TRBV21-1 is listed as a pseudogene. This CDR3 spans 12 amino acids. The CDR3 DNA reads as TGTGCCAGCAGCAGAGGAGACACTGAAGCTTTCTTT. Encoded protein: CASSRGDTEAFF.

Written as DNA, the CDR3 is TGTGCCACCAGCAGACGAGCCTCGAGCACTGAAGCTTTCTTT. It is translated as CATSRRASSTEAFF. J is TRBJ1-1 and V is TRBV15; no definite D call. The CDR3 consists of 14 residues. V lost 2 bases and J 4 bases, leaving 11 bases between the germline ends. Germline CDR1 and CDR2: LNHNV and YYDKDF (reference sequence). Variable domain in full (rest from reference TRBV15 and TRBJ1-1): DAMVIQNPRYQVTQFGKPVTLSCSQTLNHNVMYWYQQKSSQAPKLLFHYYDKDFNNEADTPDNFQSRRPNTSFCFLDIRSPGLGDTAMYLCATSRRASSTEAFFGQGTRLTVV.

V gene TRBV7-9 combines with J gene TRBJ2-3; D possibly corresponds to TRBD2 (5 bases). CDR3 length: 17 amino acids. Germline V gene data show CDR1 as SEHNR and CDR2 as FQNEAQ (reference sequence). The V and J ends lost 7 bases and 1 base respectively, with 21 bases between them. CDR3 sequence (DNA): TGTGCCAGCATCGACAACAAGGACCGGCGGGGCACAGATACGCAGTATTTT. Its protein product is CASIDNKDRRGTDTQYF.

This clone has only one observation. The chain couples TRBV9 to TRBJ2-5, with a weak D call TRBD1 (5 bases). The length of the CDR3 is 14 residues. Germline V gene sequence: CDR1 SGDLS, CDR2 YYNGEE. V gave up 3 bases and J gave up 3 bases, with 12 bases separating them. In nucleotides, the CDR3 is TGTGCCAGCAGCGGCCCTGACAGAAAAGAGACCCAGTACTTC. Translated, it gives CASSGPDRKETQYF. The full variable domain, in which reference TRBV9 and TRBJ2-5 provide the parts outside the CDR3, is DSGVTQTPKHLITATGQRVTLRCSPRSGDLSVYWYQQSLDQGLQFLIQYYNGEERAKGNILERFSAQQFPDLHSELNLSSLELGDSALYFCASSGPDRKETQYFGPGTRLLVL.

This chain links TRBV5-1 with TRBJ2-7, with 8 nucleotides matching TRBD1. Unmatched junction bases numbered 5, after V lost 4 bases and J lost 2 bases. The germline V gene encodes CDR1 SGHRS and CDR2 YFSETQ. The CDR3 loop spans 14 amino acids. The CDR3 region has the DNA TGCGCCAGCAGCATCGGACAGGGAACCTACGAGCAGTACTTC. Its translation is CASSIGQGTYEQYF.

The chain couples TRBV6-6 to TRBJ2-7; TRBD1 aligns across 12 bases. V shed 2 bases, J shed 7 bases, and the junction held 9 bases outside the gene matches. Germline-derived CDR1 and CDR2 are MNHNY and SVGAGI (reference sequence). The CDR3 contains 16 residues. CDR3 protein: CASSYGEGQGAREQYF. The CDR3 region has the DNA TGTGCCAGCAGTTACGGGGAGGGACAGGGGGCTAGGGAGCAGTACTTC.

V is TRBV4-2 and J is TRBJ1-3; D call uncertain. This CDR3 has 16 amino acids. V lost 0 bases and J lost 0, with 9 bases in between. Germline assignment: CDR1 LGHNA and CDR2 YNFKEQ. The DNA of the CDR3 is TGTGCCAGCAGCCAAGAATCGGGGAACTCTGGAAACACCATATATTTT. Protein sequence: CASSQESGNSGNTIYF.

This chain links TRBV5-4 with TRBJ2-1; 8 bases line up with TRBD1. The CDR3 is 16 residues long. The junction had 8 bases not matched to a gene; V was cut back by 4 bases and J by 2 bases. The germline V gene encodes CDR1 SGHNT and CDR2 YYREEE (reference sequence). CDR3 sequence (DNA): TGTGCCAGCAGCCCTGGACAGGGAATCCCCTACAATGAGCAGTTCTTC. This encodes CASSPGQGIPYNEQFF.

The genes are TRBV18 and TRBJ1-4; D not certain. The germline V and J ends were trimmed by 0 bases and 12 bases, with 8 bases remaining between them. CDR3 length: 12 residues. The germline CDR1 and CDR2 sequences are KGHSH and LQKENI. The CDR3 DNA reads TGTGCCAGCTCACCACCCGAGGGAGAACTGTTTTTT. Translating gives CASSPPEGELFF. The complete variable domain, with remaining parts taken from reference TRBV18 and TRBJ1-4, reads NAGVMQNPRHLVRRRGQEARLRCSPMKGHSHVYWYRQLPEEGLKFMVYLQKENIIDESGMPKERFSAEFPKEGPSILRIQQVVRGDSAAYFCASSPPEGELFFGSGTQLSVL.

This sequence joins TRBV27 and TRBJ2-1, with a weak D call TRBD2 (6 bases). The CDR3 runs 14 residues. CDR1 is MNHEY, CDR2 SMNVEV, per germline (reference sequence). V lost 7 bases and J lost 4, with 14 bases in between. The CDR3, as DNA: TGTGCCAGCAATTGGGGGGTGGGATACAATGAGCAGTTCTTC. It encodes CASNWGVGYNEQFF.

CDR3 DNA: TGTGCCAGTAGTATACTAGGGGGCTACGAGCAGTACTTC. Translation: CASSILGGYEQYF. This chain joins TRBV19 and TRBJ2-7; possible D gene TRBD1, 6 bases. V lost 2 bases and J lost 3, with 8 bases in between. Germline CDR1 LNHDA, CDR2 SQIVND (reference sequence). The length of the CDR3 is 13 residues.

The CDR3 coding sequence is TGTGCCAGCAGCGTAGATGGACAGGTCGGAGTTGCTCCCTCTGATTCTTCTGGAAACACCATATATTTT. It is translated as CASSVDGQVGVAPSDSSGNTIYF. The V and J genes are TRBV13 and TRBJ1-3; 7 bases line up with TRBD1. The ends lost 5 bases at V and 1 base at J; junction bases unmatched: 29. Looked up from germline, CDR1 is PRHDT and CDR2 is FYEKMQ (reference sequence). The CDR3 is made up of 23 amino acids.